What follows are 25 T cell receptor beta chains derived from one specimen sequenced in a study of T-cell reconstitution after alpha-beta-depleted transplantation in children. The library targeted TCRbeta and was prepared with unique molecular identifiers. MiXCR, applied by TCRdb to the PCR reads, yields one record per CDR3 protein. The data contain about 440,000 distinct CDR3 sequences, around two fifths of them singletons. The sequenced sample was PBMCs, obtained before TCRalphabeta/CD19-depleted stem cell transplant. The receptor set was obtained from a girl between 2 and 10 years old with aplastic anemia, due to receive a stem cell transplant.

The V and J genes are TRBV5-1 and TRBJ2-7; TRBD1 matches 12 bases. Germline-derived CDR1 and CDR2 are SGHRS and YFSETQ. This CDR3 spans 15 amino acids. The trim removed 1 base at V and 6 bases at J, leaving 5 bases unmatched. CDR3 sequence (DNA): TGCGCCAGCAGCTTGAAGGGGACAGGGGGCTCCGAGCAGTACTTC. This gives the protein CASSLKGTGGSEQYF. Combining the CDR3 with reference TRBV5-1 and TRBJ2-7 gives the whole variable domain KAGVTQTPRYLIKTRGQQVTLSCSPISGHRSVSWYQQTPGQGLQFLFEYFSETQRNKGNFPGRFSGRQFSNSRSEMNVSTLELGDSALYLCASSLKGTGGSEQYFGPGTRLTVT.

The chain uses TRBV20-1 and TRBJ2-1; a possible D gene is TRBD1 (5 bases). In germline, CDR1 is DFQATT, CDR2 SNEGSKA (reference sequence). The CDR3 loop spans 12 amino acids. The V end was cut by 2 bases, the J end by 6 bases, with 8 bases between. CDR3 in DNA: TGCAGTGCTAGACGACAGCTCAATGAGCAGTTCTTC. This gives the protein CSARRQLNEQFF.

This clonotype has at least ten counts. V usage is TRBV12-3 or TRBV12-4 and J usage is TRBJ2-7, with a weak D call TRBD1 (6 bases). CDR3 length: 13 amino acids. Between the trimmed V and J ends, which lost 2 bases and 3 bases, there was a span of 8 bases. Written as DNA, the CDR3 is TGTGCCAGCAGTTTACAGGGGATCTACGAGCAGTACTTC. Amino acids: CASSLQGIYEQYF.

CDR3 loop: CASSLERGGNSPLHF. Here the CDR3 DNA reads TGCGCCAGCAGCCTCGAAAGGGGGGGGAATTCACCCCTCCACTTT. This chain uses TRBV5-1 with TRBJ1-6; D might be TRBD1 (6 bases). The V and J ends lost 4 bases and 7 bases respectively, with 15 bases between them. This CDR3 has 15 amino acids. CDR1 is SGHRS, CDR2 YFSETQ, per germline.

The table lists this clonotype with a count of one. The CDR3 bases are TGTGCCAGCAGACCGGGACAGCCGAACTACGAGCAGTACTTC. It is translated as CASRPGQPNYEQYF. This rearrangement joins TRBV27 to TRBJ2-7; 7 bases match TRBD1. There are 14 residues in the CDR3. The V gene's germline CDR1 is MNHEY and CDR2 SMNVEV (reference sequence). After removal of 6 bases from V and 3 bases from J, the junction contained 8 bases not matched to a gene.

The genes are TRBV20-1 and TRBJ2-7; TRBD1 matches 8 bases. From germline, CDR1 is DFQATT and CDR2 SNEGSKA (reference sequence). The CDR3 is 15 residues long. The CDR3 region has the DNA TGCAGCGCGGGTAGGGTGGACAGGGACAGCGGTGAGCAGTACTTC. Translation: CSAGRVDRDSGEQYF.

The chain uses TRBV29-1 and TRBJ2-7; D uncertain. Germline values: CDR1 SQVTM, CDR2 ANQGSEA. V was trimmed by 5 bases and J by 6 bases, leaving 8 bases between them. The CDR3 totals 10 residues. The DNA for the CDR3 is TGCAGCGTTCTTAGTGGCGAGCAGTACTTC. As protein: CSVLSGEQYF.

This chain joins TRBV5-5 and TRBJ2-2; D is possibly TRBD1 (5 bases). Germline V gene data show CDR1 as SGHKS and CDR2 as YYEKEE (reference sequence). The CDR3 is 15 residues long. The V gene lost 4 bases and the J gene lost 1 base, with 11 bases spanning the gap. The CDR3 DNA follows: TGTGCCAGCAGCCAGGGTCAAAGGAACACCGGGGAGCTGTTTTTT. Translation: CASSQGQRNTGELFF.

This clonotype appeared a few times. CDR3 protein: CSVREETQYF. CDR3 DNA sequence: TGCAGTGTAAGAGAAGAGACCCAGTACTTC. This sequence joins TRBV20-1 and TRBJ2-5, with D hard to call. Looked up from germline, CDR1 is DFQATT and CDR2 is SNEGSKA (reference sequence). V lost 7 bases to trimming and J lost 3 bases, with 6 bases between them. The CDR3 sequence is 10 residues long.

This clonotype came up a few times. Written as DNA, the CDR3 is TGTGCCAGCAGTTTACGGGGAGGAGGGAGGACTGAAGCTTTCTTT. Its protein is CASSLRGGGRTEAFF. This chain joins TRBV12-3 or TRBV12-4 and TRBJ1-1; D ambiguous. This CDR3 comprises 15 residues. The germline V and J ends were trimmed by 2 bases and 5 bases, with 15 bases remaining between them.

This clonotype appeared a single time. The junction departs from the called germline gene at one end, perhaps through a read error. The CDR3 DNA follows: TGTGCCAGCAGCGTAGCGGGAGGAGAAAGGTACGAGCAGTCCTTC. Amino acid sequence: CASSVAGGERYEQSF. The chain employs TRBV3-1 and TRBJ2-7, with TRBD2 matching over 10 bases. This CDR3 has 15 residues. Germline V gene lookup returns CDR1 LGHDT and CDR2 YNNKEL (reference sequence).

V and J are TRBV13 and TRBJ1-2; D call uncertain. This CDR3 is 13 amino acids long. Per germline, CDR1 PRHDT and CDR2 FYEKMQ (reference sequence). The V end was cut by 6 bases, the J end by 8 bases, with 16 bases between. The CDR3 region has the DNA TGTGCCAGCAGGCAAGAAGGCTCAATCGGCTACACCTTC. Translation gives CASRQEGSIGYTF.

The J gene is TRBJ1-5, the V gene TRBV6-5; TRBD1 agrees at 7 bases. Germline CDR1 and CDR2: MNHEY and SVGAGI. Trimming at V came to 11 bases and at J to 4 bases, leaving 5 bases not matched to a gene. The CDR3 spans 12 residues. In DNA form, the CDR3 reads TGTGCCGCAGGACAGGAAAATCAGCCCCAGCATTTT. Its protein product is CAAGQENQPQHF.

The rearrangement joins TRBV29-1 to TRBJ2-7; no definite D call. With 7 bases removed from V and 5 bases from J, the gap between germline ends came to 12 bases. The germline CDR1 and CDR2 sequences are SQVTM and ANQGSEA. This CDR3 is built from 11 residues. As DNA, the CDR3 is TGCAGCGCGCTGGAAGGAAACGAGCAGTACTTC. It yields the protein CSALEGNEQYF.

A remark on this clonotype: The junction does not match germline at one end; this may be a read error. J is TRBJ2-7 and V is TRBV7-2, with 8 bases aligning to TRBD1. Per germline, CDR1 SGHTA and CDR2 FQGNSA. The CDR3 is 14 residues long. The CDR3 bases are TGTGCCAGCAGCTCCCACAGGGGGAACTACGAGCGGTACTTC. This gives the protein CASSSHRGNYERYF. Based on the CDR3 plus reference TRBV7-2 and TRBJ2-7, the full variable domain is GAGVSQSPSNKVTEKGKDVELRCDPISGHTALYWYRQSLGQGLEFLIYFQGNSAPDKSGLPSDRFSAERTGGSVSTLTIQRTQQEDSAVYLCASSSHRGNYERYFGPGTRLTVT.

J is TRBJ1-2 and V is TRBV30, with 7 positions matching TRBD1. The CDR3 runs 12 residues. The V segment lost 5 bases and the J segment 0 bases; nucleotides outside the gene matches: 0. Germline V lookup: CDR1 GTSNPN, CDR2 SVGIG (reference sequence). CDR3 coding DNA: TGTGCCTGGGACAGGGCTAACTATGGCTACACCTTC. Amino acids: CAWDRANYGYTF.

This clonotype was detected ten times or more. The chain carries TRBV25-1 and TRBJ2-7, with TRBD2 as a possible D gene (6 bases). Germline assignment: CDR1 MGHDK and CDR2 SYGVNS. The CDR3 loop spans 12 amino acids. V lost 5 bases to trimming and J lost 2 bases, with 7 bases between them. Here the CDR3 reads CASSWTTYEQYF. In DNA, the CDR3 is TGTGCCAGCAGTTGGACTACCTACGAGCAGTACTTC.

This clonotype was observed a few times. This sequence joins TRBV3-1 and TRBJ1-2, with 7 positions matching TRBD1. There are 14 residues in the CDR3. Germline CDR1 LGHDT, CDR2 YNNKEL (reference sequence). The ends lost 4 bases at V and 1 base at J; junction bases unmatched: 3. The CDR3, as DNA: TGTGCCAGCAGCCGGGACAGCCTTAACTATGGCTACACCTTC. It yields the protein CASSRDSLNYGYTF.

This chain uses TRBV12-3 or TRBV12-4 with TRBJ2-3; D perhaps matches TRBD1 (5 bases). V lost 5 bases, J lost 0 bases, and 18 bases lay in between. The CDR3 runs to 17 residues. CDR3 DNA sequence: TGTGCCAGCAGTCACGCATCAGACAGTTCTAGCACAGATACGCAGTATTTT. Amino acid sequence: CASSHASDSSSTDTQYF.

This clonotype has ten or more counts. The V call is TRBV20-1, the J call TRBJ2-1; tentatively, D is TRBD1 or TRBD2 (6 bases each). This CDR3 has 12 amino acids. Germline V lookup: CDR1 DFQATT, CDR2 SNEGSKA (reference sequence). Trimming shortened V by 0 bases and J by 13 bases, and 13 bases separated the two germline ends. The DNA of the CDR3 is TGCAGTGCTAGAGATGGGGGGCGGGATCAGTTCTTC. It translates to CSARDGGRDQFF.

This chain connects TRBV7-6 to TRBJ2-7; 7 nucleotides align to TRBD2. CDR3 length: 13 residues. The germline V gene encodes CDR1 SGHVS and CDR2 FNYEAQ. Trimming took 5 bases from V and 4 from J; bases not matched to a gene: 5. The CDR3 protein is CASSGGDSYEQYF. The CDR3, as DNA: TGTGCCAGCAGCGGGGGGGACTCTTACGAGCAGTACTTC.

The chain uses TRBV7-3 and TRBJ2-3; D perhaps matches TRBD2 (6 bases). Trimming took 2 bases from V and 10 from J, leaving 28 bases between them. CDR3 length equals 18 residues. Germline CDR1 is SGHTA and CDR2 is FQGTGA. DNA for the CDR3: TGTGCCAGCAGCTTATCGGTCTCGCCGACTAGTCCCCCCATGTCGCAGTATTTT. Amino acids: CASSLSVSPTSPPMSQYF.

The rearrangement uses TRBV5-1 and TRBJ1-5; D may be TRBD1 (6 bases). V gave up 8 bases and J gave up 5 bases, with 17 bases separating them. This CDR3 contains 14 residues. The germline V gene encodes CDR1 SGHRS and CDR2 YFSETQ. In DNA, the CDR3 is TGCGCCAGGGTACTTCCGGGACAAGATCAGCCCCAGCATTTT. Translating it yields CARVLPGQDQPQHF.

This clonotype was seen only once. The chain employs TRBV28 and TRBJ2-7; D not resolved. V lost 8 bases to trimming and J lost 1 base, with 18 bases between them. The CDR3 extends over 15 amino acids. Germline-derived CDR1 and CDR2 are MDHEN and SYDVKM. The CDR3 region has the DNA TGTGCCAGCTCCGTTTACTCGGAGATTTCCTACGAGCAGTACTTC. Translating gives CASSVYSEISYEQYF.

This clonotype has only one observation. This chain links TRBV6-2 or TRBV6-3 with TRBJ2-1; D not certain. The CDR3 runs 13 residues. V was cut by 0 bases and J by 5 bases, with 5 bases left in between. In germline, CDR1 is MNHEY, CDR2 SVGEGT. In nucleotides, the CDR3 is TGTGCCAGCAGTTACTCGTGGGACAATGAGCAGTTCTTC. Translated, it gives CASSYSWDNEQFF.